This TCR beta chain came from a study of regulatory T cells in long-lasting Graves disease. Study-level information: Freshly diagnosed Graves' patients had used antithyroid drugs for under 3 months.

Through Arm-PCR of CDR3 regions and iRepertoire HTBI primers, TCR beta libraries were built. TCRdb analysed the multiplex PCR reads with MiXCR anew, one entry per CDR3 protein. This sample has about 400,000 distinct CDR3 sequences, with 15% to 20% found just once. Notes on the study in general: Favored gene segments in persistent disease were TRBV28, TRBJ1-2 and TRBJ2-5.

Time point described: newly diagnosed GD, antithyroid drugs for less than 3 months. RNA isolated from PBMCs was used to make the TCR library. Regarding this clonotype: Its antigen remains unidentified.

Germline assignment: CDR1 MDHEN and CDR2 SYDVKM. This CDR3 comprises 17 residues. V shed 3 bases and J shed 0 bases, with 15 bases lying between them. This sample also appeared in a second study, on T cells in Graves' hyperthyroidism and ophthalmopathy.

The sequencing here drew on peripheral blood mononuclear cells (PBMCs), taken at new diagnosis, from a patient treated with antithyroid drugs. This rearrangement joins TRBV28 to TRBJ1-3; weak D call: TRBD1 (5 bases). This receptor was obtained from a woman between 18 and 29 years old with Graves disease. The CDR3 nucleotides are TGTGCCAGCAGTTTCTCTGGGACGTCAGTCTCTGGAAACACCATATATTTT. The encoded protein is CASSFSGTSVSGNTIYF.